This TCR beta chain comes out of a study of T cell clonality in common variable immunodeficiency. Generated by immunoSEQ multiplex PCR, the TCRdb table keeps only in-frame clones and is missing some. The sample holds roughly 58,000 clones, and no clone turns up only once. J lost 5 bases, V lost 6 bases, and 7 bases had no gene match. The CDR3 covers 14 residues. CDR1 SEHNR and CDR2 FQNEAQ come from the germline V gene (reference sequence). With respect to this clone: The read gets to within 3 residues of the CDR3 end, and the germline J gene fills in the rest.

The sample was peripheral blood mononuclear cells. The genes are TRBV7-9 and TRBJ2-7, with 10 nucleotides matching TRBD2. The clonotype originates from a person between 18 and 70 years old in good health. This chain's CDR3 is CASSRAGTSDEQYF. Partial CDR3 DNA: TGTGCCAGCAGTCGGGCCGGGACTAGCGACGAG.